This entry concerns a single TCR beta chain. The data were obtained in a study of T-cell reconstitution after alpha-beta-depleted transplantation in children. TCRbeta library preparation incorporated unique molecular identifiers. TCRdb analysed the PCR reads with MiXCR anew, one entry per CDR3 protein. The table lists about 470,000 distinct CDR3 sequences, around two fifths of them singletons, with 27% in the top ten. The clonotype comes from a girl under 10 years old with aplastic anemia, due to receive a stem cell transplant. The sequencing used PBMCs, collected before TCRalphabeta/CD19-depleted stem cell transplant.

Here the CDR3 reads CASSPLDRTNNEQFF. Written as DNA, the CDR3 is TGTGCCAGCAGCCCCTTGGATCGGACAAACAATGAGCAGTTCTTC. The chain has TRBV11-2 and TRBJ2-1, with a tentative D call TRBD1 (5 bases). The CDR3 contains 15 residues. V lost 5 bases and J lost 5, with 16 bases in between. Germline V lookup: CDR1 SGHAT, CDR2 FQNNGV.